The sequence of this TCR beta chain was determined in a study of T cell changes during pregnancy in multiple sclerosis. This CDR3 region has 16 residues. V shed 4 bases and J shed 4 bases, with 19 bases lying between them. Looked up from germline, CDR1 is MDHEN and CDR2 is SYDVKM. Profiled with immunoSEQ multiplex PCR; TCRdb holds only in-frame clones, not every one. There are 60,000 or so clones in the sample; just under 95% occur only once, and less than 0.45% lies in the top ten. The material was CD4+ T cells from peripheral blood mononuclear cells, obtained before pregnancy. The genes are TRBV28 and TRBJ1-1, with a weak D call TRBD1 (6 bases). The clonotype comes from a female donor with multiple sclerosis, enrolled in a pregnancy study. The CDR3 reads CASSSRGGGSRTEAFF. The CDR3 DNA reads TGTGCCAGCAGTTCTAGGGGGGGTGGTTCACGCACTGAAGCTTTCTTT.